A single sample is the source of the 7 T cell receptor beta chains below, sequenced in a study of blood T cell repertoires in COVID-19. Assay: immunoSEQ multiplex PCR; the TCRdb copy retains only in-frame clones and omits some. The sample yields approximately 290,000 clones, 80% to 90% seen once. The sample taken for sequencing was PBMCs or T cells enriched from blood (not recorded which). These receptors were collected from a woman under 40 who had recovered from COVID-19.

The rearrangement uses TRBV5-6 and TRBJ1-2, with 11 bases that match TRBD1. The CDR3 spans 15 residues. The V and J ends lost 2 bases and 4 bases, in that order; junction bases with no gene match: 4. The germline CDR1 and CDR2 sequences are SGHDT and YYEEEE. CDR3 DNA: TGTGCCAGCAGCTTAGGGACAGGGGGTTCCTATGGCTACACCTTC. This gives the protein CASSLGTGGSYGYTF.

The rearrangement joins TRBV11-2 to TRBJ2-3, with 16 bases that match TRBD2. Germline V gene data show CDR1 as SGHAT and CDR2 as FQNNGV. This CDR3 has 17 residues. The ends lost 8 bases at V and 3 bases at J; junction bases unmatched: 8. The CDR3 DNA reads TGTGCCAGCCCCGGGGGGACTAGCGGGAGGGCGACAGATACGCAGTATTTT. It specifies CASPGGTSGRATDTQYF.

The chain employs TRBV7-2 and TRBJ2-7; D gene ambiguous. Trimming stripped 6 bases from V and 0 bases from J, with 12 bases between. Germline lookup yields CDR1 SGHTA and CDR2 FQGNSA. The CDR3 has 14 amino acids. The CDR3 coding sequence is TGTGCCAGCAGTATATTTCAGGACTCCTACGAGCAGTACTTC. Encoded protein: CASSIFQDSYEQYF.

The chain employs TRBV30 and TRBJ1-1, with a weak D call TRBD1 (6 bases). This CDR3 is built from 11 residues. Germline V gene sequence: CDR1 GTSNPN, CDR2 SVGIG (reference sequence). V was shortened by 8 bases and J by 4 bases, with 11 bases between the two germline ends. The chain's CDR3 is CARNRVTEAFF. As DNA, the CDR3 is TGTGCCCGAAACAGGGTCACTGAAGCTTTCTTT.

The CDR3 is CASSVEGGGGYEQYF. DNA of the CDR3: TGTGCCAGCAGCGTAGAAGGAGGGGGCGGTTACGAGCAGTACTTC. This chain joins TRBV9 and TRBJ2-7, with D tentatively TRBD1 (7 bases). V lost 0 bases to trimming and J lost 4 bases, with 14 bases between them. The CDR3 spans 15 residues. The germline CDR1 and CDR2 sequences are SGDLS and YYNGEE.

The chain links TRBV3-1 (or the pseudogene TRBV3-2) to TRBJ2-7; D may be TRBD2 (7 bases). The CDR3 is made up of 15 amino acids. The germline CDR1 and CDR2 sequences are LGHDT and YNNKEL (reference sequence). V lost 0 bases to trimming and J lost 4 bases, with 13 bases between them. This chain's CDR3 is CASSQDPGGRYEQYF. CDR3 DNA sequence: TGTGCCAGCAGCCAAGATCCCGGGGGGCGGTACGAGCAGTACTTC.

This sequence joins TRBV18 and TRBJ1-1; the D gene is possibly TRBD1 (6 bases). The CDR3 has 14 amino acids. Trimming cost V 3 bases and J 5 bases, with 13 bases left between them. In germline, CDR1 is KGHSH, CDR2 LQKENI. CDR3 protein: CASSPWTDPTEAFF. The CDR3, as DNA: TGTGCCAGCTCACCTTGGACAGACCCAACTGAAGCTTTCTTT.